This TCR beta chain comes out of a study of STAT5B mutations in CD4+ large granular lymphocyte leukemia. The germline gives CDR1 MNHNS, CDR2 SASEGT. Trimming removed 7 bases from V and 4 bases from J, with 7 bases in between. The CDR3 has 11 residues. In the case of this clone: The antigen remains unidentified.

Under the authors' procedure: Lowest detectable productive clonotype frequency was 2.59 x 10-5. TCRdb's table, derived via immunoSEQ multiplex PCR, lists solely in-frame clones and lacks some. Clone size and the V and J calls come from that table; the DNA yielded D and trimming. Of around 34,000 clones in the sample, almost 85% were seen once. Overall study findings and caveats: TRBV06-family usage was enriched in top patient clones (8/27) versus controls (2/35). Patient CD4-sorted repertoires stayed more clonal than healthy ones after leukemic-clone removal. Main leukemic clonotypes were patient-specific, but approximately 25% appeared at low frequency elsewhere.

The chain couples TRBV6-1 to TRBJ1-2; perhaps TRBD1 as D (5 bases). Material for sequencing was CD4+ T cells from blood buffy coats. The source of this sequence is a human donor in good health. This CDR3 is CASKQGYGYTF. CDR3 bases: TGTGCCAGCAAGCAGGGCTATGGCTACACCTTC.